A selection of T cell receptor beta chains follows, all from one sample in a study of T-cell memory formation after mild COVID-19. In TCRdb, the 5' RACE reads were re-called with MiXCR into one record per CDR3 protein. The table has a few hundred thousand distinct CDR3 sequences, 20% to 25% seen once; the top ten hold over 20%. The specimen was PBMCs or a T cell subset sorted from them (not recorded which). The receptor set was obtained from a man aged 18 to 29 who had mild COVID-19 (a few samples of this study predate the infection). Cell type and time point are not known. Each CDR3 is given with its conserved first and last residue.

TRBJ1-2	TRBV7-9	CAGGRYRGEPYGYTF
TRBJ1-2	TRBV6-5	CASAGFGYGYTF
TRBJ2-3	TRBV4-1	CASSQVSEGTDTQYF
TRBJ2-1	TRBV9	CASRPTSGGINNEQFF
TRBJ2-1	TRBV9	CASSDQSPGQGNSEQFF
TRBJ1-2	TRBV3-1	CASSQDSGYTF
TRBJ2-1	TRBV20-1	CSARTPSGGFYNEQFF
TRBJ1-1	TRBV28	CASLRGGTEAFF
TRBJ2-7	TRBV10-3	CAISGEGAGYEQYF
TRBJ1-2	TRBV7-3	CASSSRGQGYTF
TRBJ2-2	TRBV28	CASSTTGGGNGELFF
TRBJ1-5	TRBV11-2	CASSYGGYSNQPQHF
TRBJ1-2	TRBV18	CASSSSGSPNYGYTF
TRBJ2-2	TRBV19	CASSMRLAGELFF
TRBJ2-5	TRBV7-6	CASSSASGGTGRETQYF
TRBJ2-1	TRBV4-1	CASSSPGVQFF